This T cell receptor (beta chain) is drawn from a study of beta chain features in type 1 diabetes. On the study more broadly: There was similarity between patients and healthy donors in age, gender and cell yields. Study findings and constraints: Comparison showed that naive, central memory and Treg TCRB repertoires appeared more similar among patients than among healthy donors. Insertions at VDJ junctions were less frequent in type 1 diabetes patients. These patients also deleted more nucleotides at the same junctions.

Since all of the isolated RNA was reverse transcribed, expressed TCRB transcripts were what got sequenced. The table came from immunoSEQ multiplex PCR; TCRdb's copy has only in-frame clones and leaves some out. The sample shows approximately 470,000 clones, around 28% of them seen only once. The CDR3 runs 16 residues. Deletions cut 0 bases from V and 0 bases from J, with 6 bases between. Looked up from germline, CDR1 is LGHNA and CDR2 is YSLEER. As for this clone: Its antigen is not known.

Input material: naive CD4+ T cells from blood. The sequence derives from a man younger than 30 in good health. The chain has TRBV4-3 and TRBJ2-6; D is unclear. CDR3 nucleotide sequence: TGCGCCAGCAGCCAAGAGTTAGCCTCTGGGGCCAACGTCCTGACTTTC. Encoded protein: CASSQELASGANVLTF.